This T cell receptor delta chain was captured in a study of gamma-delta T cells after stem cell transplantation. By frequency in the sample, this clone is medium-sized. TCRdb fed the RT-PCR reads into CATT to redo clone calling. The sample has 11,000 or so delta-chain clones, 38% seen once. This CDR3 is 15 amino acids long. The V gene's germline CDR1 is TSWWSYY and CDR2 QGS. V shed 0 bases and J shed 1 base, with 9 bases lying between them. This clonotype originated in a human donor. It is not recorded whose cells these are; they may come from a transplant donor. The genes are TRDV1 and TRDJ1; D unclear. Sequenced input: gamma-delta T cells. Here the CDR3 DNA reads TGTGCTCTTGGGGAACTTTCCCCTCTCACCGATAAACTCATCTTT. Its protein product is CALGELSPLTDKLIF.